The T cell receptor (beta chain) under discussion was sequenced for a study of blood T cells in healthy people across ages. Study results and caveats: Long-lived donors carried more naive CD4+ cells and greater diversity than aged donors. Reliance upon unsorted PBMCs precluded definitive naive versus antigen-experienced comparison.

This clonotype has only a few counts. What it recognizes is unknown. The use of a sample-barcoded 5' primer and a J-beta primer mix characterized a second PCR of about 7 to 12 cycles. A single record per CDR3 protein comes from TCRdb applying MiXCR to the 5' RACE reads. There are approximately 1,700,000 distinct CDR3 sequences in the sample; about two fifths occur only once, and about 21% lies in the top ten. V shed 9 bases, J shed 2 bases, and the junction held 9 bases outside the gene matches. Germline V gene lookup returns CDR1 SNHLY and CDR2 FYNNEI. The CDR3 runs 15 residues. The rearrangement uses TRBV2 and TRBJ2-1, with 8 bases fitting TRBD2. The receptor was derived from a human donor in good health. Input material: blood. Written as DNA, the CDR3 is TGTGCCAGAACAGTGGCGGGGGGAACCTACAATGAGCAGTTCTTC. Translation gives CARTVAGGTYNEQFF. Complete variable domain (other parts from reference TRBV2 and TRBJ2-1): EPEVTQTPSHQVTQMGQEVILRCVPISNHLYFYWYRQILGQKVEFLVSFYNNEISEKSEIFDDQFSVERPDGSNFTLKIRSTKLEDSAMYFCARTVAGGTYNEQFFGPGTRLTVL.